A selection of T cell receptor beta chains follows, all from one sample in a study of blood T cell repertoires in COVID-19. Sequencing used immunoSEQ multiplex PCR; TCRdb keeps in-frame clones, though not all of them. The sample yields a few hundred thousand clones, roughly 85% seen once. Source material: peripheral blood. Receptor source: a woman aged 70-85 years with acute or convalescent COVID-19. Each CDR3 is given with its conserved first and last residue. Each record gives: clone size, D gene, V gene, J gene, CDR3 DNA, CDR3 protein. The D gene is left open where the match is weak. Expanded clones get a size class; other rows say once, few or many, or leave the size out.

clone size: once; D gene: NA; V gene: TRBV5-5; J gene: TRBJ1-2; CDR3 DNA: TGTGCCAGCAGCCCTTTGTTGGGGGCCTTCAGGGATGGCTACACCTTC; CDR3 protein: CASSPLLGAFRDGYTF
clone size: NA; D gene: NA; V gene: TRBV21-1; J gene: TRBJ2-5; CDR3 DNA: TGTGCCAGCAGCAATTGCACACACAAAGAGACCCAGTACTTC; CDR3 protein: CASSNCTHKETQYF
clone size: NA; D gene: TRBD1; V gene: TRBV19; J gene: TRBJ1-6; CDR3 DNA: TGTGCCAGTAGTATAAGGTTGACAGGGGAAACGAATTCACCCCTCCACTTT; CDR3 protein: CASSIRLTGETNSPLHF
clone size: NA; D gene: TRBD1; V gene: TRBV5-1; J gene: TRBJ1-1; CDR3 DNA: TGCGCCAGCAGCTTGGGCCGTGACAGGGTTCGCACTGAAGCTTTCTTT; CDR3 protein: CASSLGRDRVRTEAFF
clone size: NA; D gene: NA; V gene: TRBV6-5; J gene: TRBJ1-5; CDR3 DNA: TGTGCCAGCAGTTACCCCGGGCAGCCCCAGCATTTT; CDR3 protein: CASSYPGQPQHF
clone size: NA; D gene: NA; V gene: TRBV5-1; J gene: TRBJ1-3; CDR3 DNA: TGCGCCAGCAGCTCGGGGGACTCTGGAAACACCATATATTTT; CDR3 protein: CASSSGDSGNTIYF
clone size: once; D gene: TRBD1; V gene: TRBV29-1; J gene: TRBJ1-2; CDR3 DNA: TGCAGCGTCGCCCACAGGGGCCACTATGGCTACACCTTC; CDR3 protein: CSVAHRGHYGYTF
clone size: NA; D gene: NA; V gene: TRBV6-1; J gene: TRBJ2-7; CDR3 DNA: TGTGCCAGCAGTGAAGGAAGAGGCCCCCACGAGCAGTACTTC; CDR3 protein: CASSEGRGPHEQYF
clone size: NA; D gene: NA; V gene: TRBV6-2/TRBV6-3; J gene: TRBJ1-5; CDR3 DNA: TGTGCCAGCAGTTATGCCCCTGTTTCGGGTCGGGGCAATCAGCCCCAGCATTTT; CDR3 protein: CASSYAPVSGRGNQPQHF
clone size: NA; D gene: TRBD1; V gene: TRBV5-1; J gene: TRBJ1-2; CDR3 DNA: TGCGCCAGCAGCTTGAGAAGGGACAGTCTTGGCTACACCTTC; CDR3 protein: CASSLRRDSLGYTF
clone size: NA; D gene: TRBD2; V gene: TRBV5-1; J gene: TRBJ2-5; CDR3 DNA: TGCGCCAGCAGCGGGGGACTAGGGGAGACCCAGTACTTC; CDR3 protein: CASSGGLGETQYF
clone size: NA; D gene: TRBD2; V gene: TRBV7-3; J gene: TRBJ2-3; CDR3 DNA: TGTGCCAGCAGCTTAACTAGCGGGGGTCCGGATACGCAGTATTTT; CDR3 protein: CASSLTSGGPDTQYF
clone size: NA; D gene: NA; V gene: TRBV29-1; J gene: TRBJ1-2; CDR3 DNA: TGCAGCGTTGACCCCCTGGAGGCGGAGATCTATGGCTACACCTTC; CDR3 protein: CSVDPLEAEIYGYTF
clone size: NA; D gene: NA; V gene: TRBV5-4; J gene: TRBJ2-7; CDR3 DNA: TGTGCCAGCAGCCGCGACCCGCGGGACGTTGCCTCCTACGAGCAGTACTTC; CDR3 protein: CASSRDPRDVASYEQYF
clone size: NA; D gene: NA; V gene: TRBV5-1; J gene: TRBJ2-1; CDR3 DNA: TGCGCCACCGCATACCAGGGGAACAATGAGCAGTTCTTC; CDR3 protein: CATAYQGNNEQFF
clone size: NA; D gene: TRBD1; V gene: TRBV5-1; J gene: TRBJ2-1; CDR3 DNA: TGCGCCAGCAGCTTGCGGGGTGCAGGGGGTGAGCAGTTCTTC; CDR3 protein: CASSLRGAGGEQFF
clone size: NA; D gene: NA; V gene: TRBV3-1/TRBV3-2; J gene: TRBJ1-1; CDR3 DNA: TGTGCCAGCAGCCAAGGGGGGGGCAGGGACACTGAAGCTTTCTTT; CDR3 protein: CASSQGGGRDTEAFF
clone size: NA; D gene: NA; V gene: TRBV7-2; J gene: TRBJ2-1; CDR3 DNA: TGTGCCAGCAGCTTGGCTAGGCCCTACAATGAGCAGTTCTTC; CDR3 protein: CASSLARPYNEQFF
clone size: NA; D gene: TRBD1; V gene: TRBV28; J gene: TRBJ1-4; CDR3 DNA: TGTGCCAGCAGTTTAGTTTACAGGGGGCTTGAAAAACTGTTTTTT; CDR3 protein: CASSLVYRGLEKLFF
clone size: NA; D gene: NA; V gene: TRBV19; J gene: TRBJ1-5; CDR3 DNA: NA; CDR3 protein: CASNYVGRGTDEGHF
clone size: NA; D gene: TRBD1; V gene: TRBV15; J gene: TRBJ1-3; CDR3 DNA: TGTGCCACCAGCAGAGGACAGGGGGGAAACACCATATATTTT; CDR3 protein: CATSRGQGGNTIYF
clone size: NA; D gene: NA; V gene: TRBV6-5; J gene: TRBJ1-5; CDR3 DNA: TGTGCGAAAAAGATGCCCGAGAGCAGCAATCAGCCCCAGCATTTT; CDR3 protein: CAKKMPESSNQPQHF
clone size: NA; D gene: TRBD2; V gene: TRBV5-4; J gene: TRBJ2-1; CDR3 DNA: TGTGCCAGCAGTAAAGAGCGGGGGGCTGGCGGGGAGCAGTTCTTC; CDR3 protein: CASSKERGAGGEQFF
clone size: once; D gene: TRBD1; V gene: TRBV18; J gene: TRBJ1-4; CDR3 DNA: TGTGCCAGCTCACCACGCGGTGTCAAAATATCGACAGGGAATGAAAAACTGTTTTTT; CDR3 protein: CASSPRGVKISTGNEKLFF
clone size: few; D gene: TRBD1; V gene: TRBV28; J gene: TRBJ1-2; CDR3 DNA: TGTGCCAGCAGCACCCCGACAGGGAACTATGGCTACACCTTC; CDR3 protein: CASSTPTGNYGYTF
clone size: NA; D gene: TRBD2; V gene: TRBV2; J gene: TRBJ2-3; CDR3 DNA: TGTGCCAGCAGTGGAACCGGGGGGGCGGCAGATACGCAGTATTTT; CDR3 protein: CASSGTGGAADTQYF
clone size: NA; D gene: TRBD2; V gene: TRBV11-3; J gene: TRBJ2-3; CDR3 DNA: TGTGCCAGCAGCTCCCCCGGGACTAGCCGAGTAGCTACGCAGTATTTT; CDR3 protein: CASSSPGTSRVATQYF
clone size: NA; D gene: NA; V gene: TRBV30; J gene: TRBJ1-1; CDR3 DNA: TGTGCCTGGAGTAGGGTAAAAAAGGGACTCGCTTTCTTT; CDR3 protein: CAWSRVKKGLAFF
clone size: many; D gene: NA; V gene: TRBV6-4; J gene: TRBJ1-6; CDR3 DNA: TGTGCCAGCAGTGACGGGAGGGGAAATTCACCCCTCCACTTT; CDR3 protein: CASSDGRGNSPLHF
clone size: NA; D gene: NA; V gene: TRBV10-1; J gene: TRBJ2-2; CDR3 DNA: TGCGCCAGCAGTGATCCAGGCCGGAACACCGGGGAGCTGTTTTTT; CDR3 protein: CASSDPGRNTGELFF
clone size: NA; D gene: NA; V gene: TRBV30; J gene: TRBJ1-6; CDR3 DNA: TGTGCCTGGAGTGAAGAGCCAGGGCCTTCGACTAATTCACCCCTCCACTTT; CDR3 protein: CAWSEEPGPSTNSPLHF
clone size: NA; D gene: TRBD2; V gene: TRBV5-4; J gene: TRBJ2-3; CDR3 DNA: TGTGCCAGCAGCTTGTTTGTCGGGGGGGCTTTGGCAGATACGCAGTATTTT; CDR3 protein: CASSLFVGGALADTQYF
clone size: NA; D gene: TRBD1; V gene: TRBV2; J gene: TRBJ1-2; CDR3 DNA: TGTGCCAGCAGTACGGACAGGGGGGAAAACACCTTC; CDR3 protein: CASSTDRGENTF
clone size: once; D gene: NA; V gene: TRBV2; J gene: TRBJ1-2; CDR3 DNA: TGTGCCAGCAGTGAAGGGACAGACTATGGCTACACCTTC; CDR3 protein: CASSEGTDYGYTF
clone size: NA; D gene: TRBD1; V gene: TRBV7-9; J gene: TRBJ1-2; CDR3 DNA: TGTGCCAGCAGCCTCAGGGACAGCCCTAACTATGGCTACACCTTC; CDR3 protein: CASSLRDSPNYGYTF